This T cell receptor beta chain was sequenced in a study of T cell responses to AZD1222 COVID-19 vaccine. Study observations and caveats: Baseline antibody screening turned up just a handful of seropositive AZD1222 recipients. Every sample of the repertoires postdated the peak T cell response. Distributed over spike, vaccine-associated CD4 TCRs predominated at 160-218 and 743-854.

Here immunoSEQ multiplex PCR was the method, and the copy in TCRdb shows in-frame clones only, minus some. The profile shows 95,000 to 150,000 clones, 80% to 90% of them singletons. Details on this clone: Antigen unknown.

The sequences come from peripheral blood, collected on day 0 of AZD1222 vaccination. The sequence was collected from an adult in good health.

For the CDR3, the DNA is TGTGCCAGCAGCCAAGGCCCCTACGGAGGCTCCTACGAGCAGTACTTC. It translates to CASSQGPYGGSYEQYF. V and J are TRBV3-1 (or the pseudogene TRBV3-2) and TRBJ2-7; D possibly corresponds to TRBD2 (5 bases). V gave up 1 base and J gave up 0 bases, with 13 bases separating them. The V gene's germline CDR1 is LGHDT and CDR2 YNNKEL (reference sequence). CDR3 length equals 16 residues.